Below are 31 T cell receptor beta chains sequenced from a single sample in a study of blood T cell repertoires in COVID-19. TCRdb's copy holds only in-frame clones and misses some; the assay was immunoSEQ multiplex PCR. The repertoire holds roughly 40,000 clones, 70% to 90% seen once, with roughly 13% in the top ten. Source material: peripheral blood. Receptors were obtained from an older woman in a cohort sampled during active COVID-19.

This chain links TRBV6-5 with TRBJ1-6; D not certain. Germline V lookup: CDR1 MNHEY, CDR2 SVGAGI. V gave up 4 bases and J gave up 5 bases, with 12 bases separating them. The CDR3 is made up of 15 amino acids. The CDR3 loop reads CASSSTYTHNSPLHF. CDR3 coding DNA: TGTGCCAGCAGTTCCACATATACGCATAATTCACCCCTCCACTTT.

This chain uses TRBV6-6 with TRBJ2-2; D uncertain. V was cut by 0 bases and J by 1 base, with 6 bases left in between. Per the germline V gene, CDR1 is MNHNY and CDR2 is SVGAGI (reference sequence). The length of the CDR3 is 15 residues. The CDR3 DNA is TGTGCCAGCAGTTACTCGCTAGGGAACACCGGGGAGCTGTTTTTT. This sequence encodes CASSYSLGNTGELFF.

The chain carries TRBV7-2 and TRBJ2-7; possibly TRBD2 for D (5 bases). The CDR3 contains 17 residues. In germline, CDR1 is SGHTA, CDR2 FQGNSA. Trimming left V 2 bases short and J 4 bases short, with 21 bases between. The chain's CDR3 is CASSLQPLGSDGYEQYF. In nucleotides, the CDR3 is TGTGCCAGCAGCTTACAACCCCTGGGGAGTGATGGTTACGAGCAGTACTTC.

The chain employs TRBV9 and TRBJ2-7, with 10 bases lining up with TRBD2. The CDR3 length is 14 residues. V lost 3 bases, J lost 6 bases, and 6 bases stayed unmatched. Germline V CDR1 and CDR2: SGDLS, YYNGEE. DNA for the CDR3: TGTGCCAGCAGCGCTAGCGGGAGTGTAAGCGAGCAGTACTTC. Translated: CASSASGSVSEQYF.

This clone occurred once. The chain carries TRBV19 and TRBJ1-5, with D tentatively TRBD1 (5 bases). The CDR3 contains 17 residues. V was shortened by 4 bases and J by 0 bases, with 16 bases between the two germline ends. Germline V gives CDR1 LNHDA, CDR2 SQIVND (reference sequence). The CDR3 DNA follows: TGTGCCAGTAGTACCAGGGAAGGACCCTATAGCAATCAGCCCCAGCATTTT. Its protein product is CASSTREGPYSNQPQHF.

This rearrangement joins TRBV5-3 to TRBJ1-5; a possible D gene is TRBD1 (5 bases). Being an ORF, TRBV5-3 has a function that is uncertain. With 1 base removed from V and 2 bases from J, the gap between germline ends came to 16 bases. This CDR3 spans 17 amino acids. CDR3 coding DNA: TGTGCCAGAAGCTTGATAACAGGAGGGGTCGGCAATCAGCCCCAGCATTTT. This sequence encodes CARSLITGGVGNQPQHF.

V gene TRBV28 combines with J gene TRBJ1-2; 10 nucleotides align to TRBD1. The CDR3 totals 14 residues. Germline V gene sequence: CDR1 MDHEN, CDR2 SYDVKM. V lost 6 bases, J lost 3 bases, and 4 bases stayed unmatched. Here the CDR3 reads CASRRQGADYGYTF. In DNA, the CDR3 is TGTGCCAGCAGGAGACAGGGGGCGGACTATGGCTACACCTTC.

This chain links TRBV2 with TRBJ2-7; D perhaps matches TRBD2 (5 bases). Trimming pared 8 bases from V and 9 bases from J, leaving 17 bases between. The CDR3 has 12 residues. Germline CDR1 is SNHLY and CDR2 is FYNNEI. The chain's CDR3 is CASGETTPGQYF. The CDR3 region has the DNA TGTGCCAGCGGGGAGACTACCCCCGGGCAGTACTTC.

The CDR3: CASREDNYEQYF. DNA for the CDR3: TGTGCCAGCAGAGAGGACAACTACGAGCAGTACTTC. The V call is TRBV2, the J call TRBJ2-7, with D tentatively TRBD1 (5 bases). The CDR3 consists of 12 residues. With 6 bases removed from V and 3 bases from J, the gap between germline ends came to 9 bases. Germline V gives CDR1 SNHLY, CDR2 FYNNEI.

The chain joins TRBV2 to TRBJ2-3, with 8 bases aligning to TRBD2. V gave up 4 bases and J gave up 0 bases; unmatched junction bases: 12. CDR1 is SNHLY, CDR2 FYNNEI, per germline. The CDR3 length is 18 residues. The CDR3 DNA follows: TGTGCCAGCAGTGCGGGGTTAGGGGCTAGCGGGAGCACAGATACGCAGTATTTT. Protein product: CASSAGLGASGSTDTQYF.

The V call is TRBV7-9, the J call TRBJ1-4, with D unresolved. Trimming removed 3 bases from V and 0 bases from J, with 8 bases in between. The CDR3 has 15 residues. Germline loops: CDR1 SEHNR, CDR2 FQNEAQ (reference sequence). CDR3 region: CASSFISATNEKLFF. The CDR3 DNA is TGTGCCAGCAGCTTCATTTCGGCAACTAATGAAAAACTGTTTTTT.

The V call is TRBV7-9, the J call TRBJ2-1; TRBD2 might be the D (6 bases). The CDR3 extends over 15 amino acids. Germline CDR1 reads SEHNR; CDR2 reads FQNEAQ (reference sequence). V lost 1 base and J lost 4, with 11 bases in between. The CDR3 region is CASSLDSGGYNEQFF. CDR3 DNA: TGTGCCAGCAGCTTAGATAGCGGAGGGTACAATGAGCAGTTCTTC.

This chain links TRBV4-1 with TRBJ1-6, with 7 nucleotides matching TRBD1. The junction had 8 bases not matched to a gene; V was cut back by 0 bases and J by 6 bases. The V gene's germline CDR1 is MGHRA and CDR2 YSYEKL. This CDR3 spans 17 amino acids. CDR3 loop: CASSQERSGQANSPLHF. The CDR3 DNA is TGCGCCAGCAGCCAAGAACGGTCCGGACAGGCTAATTCACCCCTCCACTTT.

This clone occurred a few times. This chain joins TRBV5-1 and TRBJ2-1; 9 bases align to TRBD2. Trimming at V came to 0 bases and at J to 4 bases, leaving 8 bases not matched to a gene. The germline V gene encodes CDR1 SGHRS and CDR2 YFSETQ. CDR3 length: 17 residues. CDR3 DNA: TGCGCCAGCAGCTTGGCTATGGCGGGAGGGCGGTACAATGAGCAGTTCTTC. Its protein is CASSLAMAGGRYNEQFF. The complete variable domain, with remaining parts taken from reference TRBV5-1 and TRBJ2-1, reads KAGVTQTPRYLIKTRGQQVTLSCSPISGHRSVSWYQQTPGQGLQFLFEYFSETQRNKGNFPGRFSGRQFSNSRSEMNVSTLELGDSALYLCASSLAMAGGRYNEQFFGPGTRLTVL.

This clone came up once. The chain has TRBV12-2 and TRBJ2-1; TRBD2, the table's D call, was not compared with the DNA. TRBV12-2 is tagged as a pseudogene. This CDR3 region has 16 residues. The CDR3 protein is CASRLAPRIRSREQFF. The DNA of the CDR3 is TGTGCAAGTCGCTTAGCCCCGCGGATTCGAAGTCGCGAGCAGTTCTTC.

The gene calls are TRBV3-1 (or the pseudogene TRBV3-2) and TRBJ2-7; TRBD2 aligns across 13 bases. The J segment lost 9 bases and the V segment lost 3 bases, leaving 5 bases of the junction unmatched. Germline CDR1 reads LGHDT; CDR2 reads YNNKEL (reference sequence). The CDR3 extends over 14 amino acids. The CDR3 DNA is TGTGCCAGCAGCCAGGGGACTAGCGGGAATCGGCAGTACTTC. Protein sequence: CASSQGTSGNRQYF.

The V and J genes are TRBV6-5 and TRBJ2-1; 10 nucleotides agree with TRBD1. The V segment lost 7 bases and the J segment 8 bases; nucleotides outside the gene matches: 8. The CDR3 runs 14 residues. Per germline, CDR1 MNHEY and CDR2 SVGAGI. This CDR3 is CASTSRGTGDEQFF. The DNA for the CDR3 is TGTGCCAGCACTTCGAGAGGGACAGGGGATGAGCAGTTCTTC.

This rearrangement joins TRBV5-1 to TRBJ2-2, with a possible D match to TRBD1 (5 bases). This CDR3 contains 16 residues. Trimming took off 1 base at V and 2 bases at J, with 12 bases between the two ends. The germline V gene encodes CDR1 SGHRS and CDR2 YFSETQ. The CDR3 nucleotides read TGCGCCAGCAGCTTGTTCGTGACAGATAACACCGGGGAGCTGTTTTTT. Translating it yields CASSLFVTDNTGELFF.

The rearrangement joins TRBV3-1 (or the pseudogene TRBV3-2) to TRBJ2-2; D is possibly TRBD2 (5 bases). Germline V lookup: CDR1 LGHDT, CDR2 YNNKEL (reference sequence). The CDR3 has 14 residues. V lost 1 base and J 4 bases, leaving 7 bases between the germline ends. The CDR3 sequence: CASSQGLPTGELFF. The CDR3 DNA sequence: TGTGCCAGCAGCCAAGGACTACCCACCGGGGAGCTGTTTTTT.

The sample holds one count of this clone. V is TRBV4-3 and J is TRBJ2-1; 7 nucleotides agree with TRBD1. Germline V CDR1 and CDR2: LGHNA, YSLEER. The length of the CDR3 is 15 residues. Losses at the gene ends were 3 bases for V and 4 bases for J; bases not matched to a gene: 6. The CDR3 DNA reads as TGCGCCAGCAGCCAGAGAGGGGGCGCATACAATGAGCAGTTCTTC. This codes for CASSQRGGAYNEQFF.

V and J are TRBV9 and TRBJ2-3, with TRBD2 matching over 8 bases. The trim removed 1 base at V and 2 bases at J, leaving 6 bases unmatched. The CDR3 contains 16 residues. CDR1 is SGDLS, CDR2 YYNGEE, per germline. The CDR3 spells CASSVRASGLTDTQYF. For the CDR3, the DNA is TGTGCCAGCAGCGTAAGGGCTAGCGGGCTCACAGATACGCAGTATTTT.

This clone was counted a single time. The V gene is TRBV12-5, the J gene TRBJ1-5; D unresolved. With 3 bases removed from V and 9 bases from J, the gap between germline ends came to 18 bases. Germline CDR1 reads LGHNT; CDR2 reads FRNRAP. The CDR3 is 15 residues long. CDR3 nucleotides: TGTGCTAGTGGTTTCCTCCCCAGGCCCACTCCGCCCCAGCATTTT. Protein sequence: CASGFLPRPTPPQHF.

The chain combines TRBV7-3 with TRBJ2-1; TRBD2 matches 10 bases. The CDR3 totals 15 residues. From germline, CDR1 is SGHTA and CDR2 FQGTGA. J was trimmed by 8 bases and V by 5 bases; bases with no gene match: 9. Here the CDR3 DNA reads TGTGCCAGCAGCCGTCCCGGGACTAGCGAGGATGAGCAGTTCTTC. Amino acids: CASSRPGTSEDEQFF.

V gene TRBV12-5 combines with J gene TRBJ1-1; D not resolved. The CDR3 has 13 amino acids. The germline V and J ends were trimmed by 6 bases and 11 bases, with 19 bases remaining between them. Germline-derived CDR1 and CDR2 are LGHNT and FRNRAP. CDR3 region: CASGSGDRFTAFF. DNA for the CDR3: TGTGCTAGTGGATCCGGGGATAGGTTTACGGCTTTCTTT. The full variable domain, its missing parts supplied by reference TRBV12-5 and TRBJ1-1, is DARVTQTPRHKVTEMGQEVTMRCQPILGHNTVFWYRQTMMQGLELLAYFRNRAPLDDSGMPKDRFSAEMPDATLATLKIQPSEPRDSAVYFCASGSGDRFTAFFGQGTRLTVV.

Here the CDR3 reads CASSLWTSGNQETQYF. The CDR3 DNA sequence: TGTGCCAGCTCTCTATGGACTAGCGGGAACCAAGAGACCCAGTACTTC. The genes are TRBV18 and TRBJ2-5; TRBD2 agrees at 12 bases. Germline V CDR1 and CDR2: KGHSH, LQKENI. Trimming took 6 bases from V and 0 from J; bases not matched to a gene: 5. CDR3 length: 16 residues.

V and J are TRBV27 and TRBJ1-2; no clear D. Germline V gives CDR1 MNHEY, CDR2 SMNVEV (reference sequence). V shed 2 bases and J shed 4 bases, with 11 bases lying between them. The CDR3 has 14 residues. The CDR3 DNA follows: TGTGCCAGCAGTTTAAGAGGGAGAGGCTATGGCTACACCTTC. This codes for CASSLRGRGYGYTF.

The rearrangement uses TRBV2 and TRBJ1-1; D uncertain. Germline loops: CDR1 SNHLY, CDR2 FYNNEI. Between the trimmed V and J ends, which lost 5 bases and 0 bases, there was a span of 16 bases. The CDR3 is made up of 16 amino acids. The CDR3 protein is CASSYGRRVLNTEAFF. The CDR3 nucleotides are TGTGCCAGCAGTTACGGACGGAGGGTCTTGAACACTGAAGCTTTCTTT.

This chain joins TRBV28 and TRBJ1-4; 9 nucleotides align to TRBD1. V was pared by 6 bases and J by 2 bases, with 4 bases of the junction left unmatched. Germline V gene sequence: CDR1 MDHEN, CDR2 SYDVKM. The CDR3 runs to 15 residues. DNA of the CDR3: TGTGCCAGCAGCCTACAGGGGGCGACTAATGAAAAACTGTTTTTT. It specifies CASSLQGATNEKLFF.

This chain joins TRBV7-2 and TRBJ1-2; 9 nucleotides line up with TRBD1. Germline V gene lookup returns CDR1 SGHTA and CDR2 FQGNSA. After removal of 5 bases from V and 4 bases from J, the junction contained 8 bases not matched to a gene. The CDR3 runs to 15 residues. The CDR3 bases are TGTGCCAGCAGCCTAGACGGACAGGGGTCCTATGGCTACACCTTC. It specifies CASSLDGQGSYGYTF.

Turning to this clone: The sample contains more than one DNA sequence encoding this CDR3. The chain couples TRBV28 to TRBJ1-6; no reliable D call. There are 15 residues in the CDR3. The V end lost 3 bases, the J end lost 7 bases, and 13 bases lay between the germline ends. Germline CDR1 and CDR2: MDHEN and SYDVKM. The CDR3, as DNA: TGTGCCAGCAGTTTCAACGAGGGAAGAAATTCACCCCTCCACTTT. The encoded protein is CASSFNEGRNSPLHF.

This chain connects TRBV28 to TRBJ1-5; possible D gene TRBD1, 6 bases. The germline V gene encodes CDR1 MDHEN and CDR2 SYDVKM. Trimming removed 4 bases at V and 0 bases at J, with 22 bases between. The CDR3 has 19 amino acids. Written as DNA, the CDR3 is TGTGCCAGCAGTTCTTACCCCCAGGACAGAGCTTATAGCAATCAGCCCCAGCATTTT. Its protein is CASSSYPQDRAYSNQPQHF.